Here is one TCR beta chain with its context. Its antigen is unidentified. The germline V gene encodes CDR1 PRHDT and CDR2 FYEKMQ (reference sequence). The CDR3 is 16 residues long. Each CDR3 protein gets one entry in TCRdb, which reprocessed the 5' RACE reads and gives no DNA. In all, the sample yields 350,000 to 450,000 distinct CDR3 sequences. This record comes from a study of T cells expressing NK-cell markers. Study-level results: A handful of donors showed these clonotypes also leading the CD3+CD56-NKG2C+ fraction.

This chain uses TRBV13 with TRBJ2-2; TCRdb selects TRBD1, and the lack of DNA leaves this call unchecked. The receptor's source is a man between 18 and 69 years old in good health. The sample comprised blood T cells: a sorted CD56 or NKG2C T cell subset, CD4+ or CD8+ T cells, or bulk PBMC T cells (not recorded which). CDR3 sequence: CASTPPGQGNTGELFF.